This T cell receptor beta chain was profiled in a study of T cells after yellow fever vaccination. Study-level findings and limits: A secondary response was less intense yet reached its peak sooner, at day 5 versus 15. Few clonotypes appeared in both CD4 and CD8 compartments.

Using its own MiXCR run on the 5' RACE reads, TCRdb lists one record per CDR3 protein. Of 150,000 to 200,000 distinct CDR3 sequences in the sample, approximately 6.7% were seen once. This clonotype was observed at least ten times. Its target is unknown. This receptor was taken from a man in his late teens or twenties who received the YFV17D yellow fever vaccine. The starting material was CD4+ T cells sorted from PBMCs, obtained less than 6 days after the first yellow fever vaccination.

The CDR3: CASSSGLAGASTDTQYF. The CDR3 DNA sequence: TGTGCCAGCAGCTCGGGACTAGCGGGGGCCTCCACAGATACGCAGTATTTT. V is TRBV7-3 and J is TRBJ2-3; TRBD2 agrees at 14 bases. The germline V gene encodes CDR1 SGHTA and CDR2 FQGTGA. After removal of 4 bases from V and 2 bases from J, the junction contained 5 bases not matched to a gene. This CDR3 is built from 17 residues.